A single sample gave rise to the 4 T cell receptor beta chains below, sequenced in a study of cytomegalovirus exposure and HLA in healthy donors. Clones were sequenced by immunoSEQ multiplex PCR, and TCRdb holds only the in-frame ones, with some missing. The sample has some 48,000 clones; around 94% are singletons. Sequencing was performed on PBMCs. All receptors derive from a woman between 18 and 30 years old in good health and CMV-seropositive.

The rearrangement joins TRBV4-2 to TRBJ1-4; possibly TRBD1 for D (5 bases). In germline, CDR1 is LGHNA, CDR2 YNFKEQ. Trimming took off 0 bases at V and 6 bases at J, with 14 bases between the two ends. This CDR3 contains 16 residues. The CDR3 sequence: CASSQEVGAGDEKLFF. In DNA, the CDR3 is TGTGCCAGCAGCCAAGAAGTTGGGGCGGGGGATGAAAAACTGTTTTTT.

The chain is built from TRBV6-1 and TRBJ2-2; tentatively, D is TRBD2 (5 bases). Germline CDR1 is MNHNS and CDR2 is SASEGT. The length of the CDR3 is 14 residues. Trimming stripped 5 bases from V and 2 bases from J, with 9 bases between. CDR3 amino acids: CASSRTFNTGELFF. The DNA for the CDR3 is TGTGCCAGCAGTCGGACTTTTAACACCGGGGAGCTGTTTTTT.

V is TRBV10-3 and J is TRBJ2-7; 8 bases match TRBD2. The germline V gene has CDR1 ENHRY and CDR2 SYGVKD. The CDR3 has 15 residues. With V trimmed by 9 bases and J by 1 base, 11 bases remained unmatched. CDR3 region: CAISKQAGVSYEQYF. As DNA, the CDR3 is TGTGCCATATCGAAACAAGCGGGAGTGTCCTACGAGCAGTACTTC.

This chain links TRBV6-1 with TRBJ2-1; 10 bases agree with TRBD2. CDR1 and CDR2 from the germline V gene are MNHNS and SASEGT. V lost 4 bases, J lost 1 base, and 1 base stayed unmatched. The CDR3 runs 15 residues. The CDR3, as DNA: TGTGCCAGCAGTGGGACTAGCGGATCCTACAATGAGCAGTTCTTC. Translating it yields CASSGTSGSYNEQFF.